This TCR beta chain originates from a study of blood T cell repertoires in COVID-19. This clone was detected only once. Original processing notes: For nucleated cells, counts were estimated from reference gene primer amplification. Sequencing was performed with immunoSEQ multiplex PCR; in TCRdb, only in-frame clones are kept and a portion is missing. V and J calls and clone size are those listed in that table; D and trimming were worked out from the DNA. The sample has tens of thousands of clones; 80% to 85% are singletons. The CDR3 extends over 12 amino acids. Per the germline V gene, CDR1 is KGHDR and CDR2 is SFDVKD. V dropped 9 bases and J dropped 0 bases, with 8 bases sitting between them.

This clonotype originated in an elderly man with acute or convalescent COVID-19. V is TRBV24-1 and J is TRBJ2-7; perhaps TRBD1 as D (5 bases). The material sequenced was peripheral blood. Here the CDR3 reads CATSGHSYEQYF. The CDR3 DNA reads TGTGCCACCTCAGGACACTCCTACGAGCAGTACTTC.